Listed below are T cell receptor beta chains from one sample, sequenced in a study of T cell responses to AZD1222 COVID-19 vaccine. Assay used: immunoSEQ multiplex PCR; TCRdb lists only in-frame clones, some missing. The table includes about 200,000 clones, approximately 92% detected once. Sequenced here: peripheral blood, sampled on day 0 of AZD1222 vaccination. The source is an adult in good health. Both conserved end residues are part of each CDR3. The D gene is left open where the match is weak. Size is omitted from some rows. Given values are once, few, many or a class for expanded clones.

j_call | d_call | v_call | clone_size | cdr3_nt | cdr3_aa
TRBJ1-1 | TRBD1 | TRBV7-2 | once | TGTGCCAGCAGCTCACAGGGGGCGCTAGTAGCTTTCTTT | CASSSQGALVAFF
TRBJ2-1 | - | TRBV29-1 | once | TGCAGCGGACTAGGGACCAAGGTCTACAATGAGCAGTTCTTC | CSGLGTKVYNEQFF
TRBJ2-1 | - | TRBV3-1/TRBV3-2 | - | TGTGCCAGCAGCCAAGTCAGGGAGCAGTTCTTC | CASSQVREQFF
TRBJ1-1 | - | TRBV5-1 | - | TGCGCCAGCAGCTTCGGGGAGAGTCACACTGAAGCTTTCTTT | CASSFGESHTEAFF
TRBJ1-4 | - | TRBV3-1/TRBV3-2 | - | TGTGCCAGCAGCCGGGAGGGCAGTAGTGAAAAACTGTTTTTT | CASSREGSSEKLFF
TRBJ1-2 | - | TRBV9 | - | TGTGCCAGCAGCGAAGGGGTCGATTACAACTATGGCTACACCTTC | CASSEGVDYNYGYTF
TRBJ1-4 | - | TRBV10-1 | - | TGCGCCAGGGAGCACCGGGAGCCAAATGAAAAACTGTTTTTT | CAREHREPNEKLFF
TRBJ2-2 | - | TRBV2 | - | TGTGCCAGTCATACTCAGGGAGCCGGGGAGCTGTTTTTT | CASHTQGAGELFF
TRBJ1-3 | - | TRBV30 | - | TGTGCCTGGTACAGGGAAGGAAACACCATATATTTT | CAWYREGNTIYF
TRBJ2-1 | - | TRBV7-3 | - | TGTGCCAGCAGTGGGGGCCTAGAGAGCTCCTACAATGAGCAGTTCTTC | CASSGGLESSYNEQFF
TRBJ1-2 | - | TRBV2 | - | TGTGCCAGCTCGGGACGGGCGCCGGGTGGCTACACCTTC | CASSGRAPGGYTF
TRBJ2-7 | - | TRBV3-1/TRBV3-2 | - | TGTGCCAGCAGCCAGCAGTCCTACGAGCAGTACTTC | CASSQQSYEQYF
TRBJ1-1 | - | TRBV7-3 | - | TGTGCCAGCAGCTCGGGACAGAACACTGAAGCTTTCTTT | CASSSGQNTEAFF
TRBJ1-1 | TRBD1 | TRBV4-1 | - | TGCGCCAGCAGCCCAGGTCAGGGGGCCAACACTGAAGCTTTCTTT | CASSPGQGANTEAFF
TRBJ2-3 | - | TRBV5-4 | - | TGTGCCAGCAGCGTGGACCGCACAGATACGCAGTATTTT | CASSVDRTDTQYF
TRBJ1-4 | - | TRBV27 | - | TGTGCCAGCAGCTCCGGGGCGGGGGAAAAACTGTTTTTT | CASSSGAGEKLFF
TRBJ1-2 | - | TRBV13 | - | TGTGCCAGCAGCTCAGGGTTGTATGGCTACACCTTC | CASSSGLYGYTF
TRBJ1-2 | - | TRBV18 | - | TGTGCCAGCTCACCGAGTCCCCCGTCGGCCTATGGCTACACCTTC | CASSPSPPSAYGYTF
TRBJ1-6 | - | TRBV27 | - | TGTGCCAGCAGGCTAGAGGTTGGGTTTTCACCCCTCCACTTT | CASRLEVGFSPLHF
TRBJ1-2 | TRBD1 | TRBV9 | - | TGTGCCAGCAGCGTCGACCCCGAGAACCAGGGGGATGGCTACACCTTC | CASSVDPENQGDGYTF
TRBJ1-4 | - | TRBV3-1/TRBV3-2 | - | TGTGCCAGCAGCCAAGATCTGACGGGGGTCGATGAAAAACTGTTTTTT | CASSQDLTGVDEKLFF
TRBJ2-3 | - | TRBV18 | - | TGTGCCAGCTCACCACCGAACACAGATACGCAGTATTTT | CASSPPNTDTQYF
TRBJ2-5 | - | TRBV7-9 | - | TGTGCCAGCAGCTCGACCGAGGGAGAGACCCAGTACTTC | CASSSTEGETQYF
TRBJ1-5 | - | TRBV6-5 | - | TGTGCCAGCAGTCAGGTGAGCAATCAGCCCCAGCATTTT | CASSQVSNQPQHF
TRBJ1-6 | - | TRBV5-1 | - | TGCGCCAGCAGCTTGTACTGGGAAAATAATTCACCCCTCCACTTT | CASSLYWENNSPLHF
TRBJ2-7 | - | TRBV4-1 | - | TGCGCCAGCAGCCAAGGAGGGACCCGCTACGAGCAGTACTTC | CASSQGGTRYEQYF
TRBJ1-1 | - | TRBV19 | - | TGTGCCAGTAGTATAGGTCCCCGGGACACTGAAGCTTTCTTT | CASSIGPRDTEAFF
TRBJ1-1 | TRBD1 | TRBV10-2 | - | TGCGCCAGCAGTGGGGACAGGGGTAATGAAGCTTTCTTT | CASSGDRGNEAFF
TRBJ1-4 | - | TRBV24-1 | - | TGTGCCACCAGTGACCCGGAGGGCCCCATTGGTGAAAAACTGTTTTTT | CATSDPEGPIGEKLFF
TRBJ2-3 | - | TRBV5-4 | - | TGTGCCAGCAGCCGGGACAACACAGATACGCAGTATTTT | CASSRDNTDTQYF
TRBJ1-1 | TRBD1 | TRBV28 | - | TGTGCCAGCAGAGCGGGACAGGGCGACACTGAAGCTTTCTTT | CASRAGQGDTEAFF
TRBJ2-2 | - | TRBV12-3/TRBV12-4 | - | TGTGCCAGCAGCGAGGGTGGCGGGGAGCTGTTTTTT | CASSEGGGELFF
TRBJ1-2 | - | TRBV19 | - | TGTGCCAGTAAAGAGGTGGGGGACACCCGCTACACCTTC | CASKEVGDTRYTF
TRBJ2-3 | TRBD2 | TRBV28 | - | TGTGCCAGCAGTTTGGCGGGGAGGGCGGATACGCAGTATTTT | CASSLAGRADTQYF
TRBJ1-5 | - | TRBV7-2 | - | TGTGCCAGCAGCTTAAGCCAGGGTATGGGTCAGCCCCAGCATTTT | CASSLSQGMGQPQHF
TRBJ1-2 | - | TRBV5-1 | - | TGCGCCAGCAGCTTGGAGGCAGCTCGGGGCTATGGCTACACCTTC | CASSLEAARGYGYTF
TRBJ1-6 | - | TRBV7-2 | - | TGTGCCAGCAGCTTAGACGCCAGGGTCTCCTATAATTCACCCCTCCACTTT | CASSLDARVSYNSPLHF